This T cell receptor (beta chain) was obtained from a study of blood T cells in healthy people across ages. V lost 2 bases, J lost 0 bases, and 10 bases lay in between. Germline V gene lookup returns CDR1 DFQATT and CDR2 SNEGSKA (reference sequence). The CDR3 has 14 amino acids. Alongside a J-beta primer mix, a sample-barcoded 5' primer served in a second PCR lasting 7 to 11 cycles. TCRdb fed the 5' RACE reads into MiXCR, producing one record per CDR3 protein. The sample has about 800,000 distinct CDR3 sequences, just under 25% seen once; the top ten hold more than 3%. The same data also contributed to another study, on T cells of mothers and their children. Turning to that study: Extraction yielded RNA that went, in full, into cDNA synthesis at roughly 1.4 ug per 15 ul. Slightly, though not significantly, more overlap was seen in related than in unrelated mother-child pairs.

The origin of this receptor is a boy younger than 18 in good health. The source material was blood. The J gene is TRBJ2-5, the V gene TRBV20-1, with D possibly matching TRBD1 (6 bases). CDR3 in DNA: TGCAGTGCTAGAACAGGGTGGTACCAAGAGACCCAGTACTTC. Translating it yields CSARTGWYQETQYF.